A single T cell receptor beta chain is shown here with its context. Its antigen is unidentified. The V end lost 0 bases, the J end lost 2 bases, and 17 bases lay between the germline ends. Germline lookup yields CDR1 SGHTS and CDR2 YDEGEE. This CDR3 has 18 amino acids. The data derive from a study of cytomegalovirus exposure and HLA in healthy donors. Study details: Previous work identified some 120 million unique TCR beta sequences from about 179 million T cells. General study points: An analysis done earlier found most TCR beta V segments productive about 90% or about 30% of the time.

Both 60 Vbeta primers and 13 Jbeta primers went into the PCR. Assay used: immunoSEQ multiplex PCR; TCRdb lists only in-frame clones, some missing. The sample yields some 140,000 clones, about 83% seen once. The TCR sequence derives from a woman aged 40-49 years in good health and CMV-seronegative. The sequencing input was PBMCs. The rearrangement joins TRBV5-8 to TRBJ1-4; possible D gene TRBD1, 5 bases. The CDR3 DNA follows: TGTGCCAGCAGCTTGGCCGGGGGGTCCAAGCCGACTAATGAAAAACTGTTTTTT. Encoded protein: CASSLAGGSKPTNEKLFF. The full variable domain, with the rest looked up from reference TRBV5-8 and TRBJ1-4, is EAGVTQSPTHLIKTRGQQATLRCSPISGHTSVYWYQQALGLGLQFLLWYDEGEERNRGNFPPRFSGRQFPNYSSELNVNALELEDSALYLCASSLAGGSKPTNEKLFFGSGTQLSVL.